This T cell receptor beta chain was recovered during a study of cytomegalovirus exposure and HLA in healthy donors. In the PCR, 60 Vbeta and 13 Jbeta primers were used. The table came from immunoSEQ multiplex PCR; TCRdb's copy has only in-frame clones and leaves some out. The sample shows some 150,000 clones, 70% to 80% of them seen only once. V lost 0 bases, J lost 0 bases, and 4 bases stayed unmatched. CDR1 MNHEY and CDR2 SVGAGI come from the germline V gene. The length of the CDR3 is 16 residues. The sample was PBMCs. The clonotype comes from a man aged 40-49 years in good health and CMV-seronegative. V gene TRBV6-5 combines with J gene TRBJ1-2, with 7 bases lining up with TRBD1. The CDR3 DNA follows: TGTGCCAGCAGTTACTCGTCCCAGGGGGCTAACTATGGCTACACCTTC. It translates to CASSYSSQGANYGYTF.